This is a list of T cell receptor beta chains from one sample in a study of cytomegalovirus exposure and HLA in healthy donors. Here immunoSEQ multiplex PCR was the method, and the copy in TCRdb shows in-frame clones only, minus some. The sample consists of roughly 230,000 clones, about 90% of them appearing once. The sequencing input was PBMCs. The receptors derive from a girl aged 2 to 9 in good health and CMV-seronegative. CDR3s include the opening cysteine and the closing phenylalanine or tryptophan. The order of the fields is V gene, clone size, D gene, J gene, CDR3 protein, CDR3 DNA. The D gene is left open where the match is weak. Size is stated for part of the rows, as once, few or many counts, or as a class when the clone is expanded.

>TRBV27|.|TRBD2|TRBJ2-3
CASSRGLAGETSTDTQYF
TGTGCCAGCAGTCGGGGACTAGCGGGGGAAACTAGCACAGATACGCAGTATTTT
>TRBV27|.|.|TRBJ1-5
CASSLGGGNQPQHF
TGTGCCAGCAGTCTAGGGGGGGGCAATCAGCCCCAGCATTTT
>TRBV20-1|once|.|TRBJ2-7
CSALQGYEQYF
TGCAGTGCTCTACAGGGATACGAGCAGTACTTC
>TRBV4-1|few|.|TRBJ1-1
CASSQEVSSEAFF
TGCGCCAGCAGCCAAGAGGTGAGTTCTGAAGCTTTCTTT
>TRBV23-1|.|TRBD2|TRBJ2-1
CASSLQAGTYNEQFF
TGCGCCAGCAGTCTCCAAGCGGGAACCTACAATGAGCAGTTCTTC
>TRBV28|once|.|TRBJ2-7
CASIGISHEQYF
TGTGCCAGCATCGGGATATCCCACGAGCAGTACTTC
>TRBV7-9|.|TRBD1|TRBJ2-7
CSSTRDSSYEQYF
TGTTCCAGCACACGGGACAGCTCCTACGAGCAGTACTTC
>TRBV28|.|.|TRBJ1-1
CASSYLPQGDTEAFF
TGTGCCAGCAGCTACTTACCACAGGGAGACACTGAAGCTTTCTTT
>TRBV20-1|.|.|TRBJ1-2
CSASLQGYTF
TGCAGTGCCTCATTGCAGGGCTACACCTTC
>TRBV9|.|TRBD2|TRBJ2-5
CASSSGGYQETQYF
TGTGCCAGCAGCTCGGGGGGTTACCAAGAGACCCAGTACTTC
>TRBV29-1|.|.|TRBJ2-7
CSGQVNSYEQYF
TGCAGCGGACAGGTCAACTCCTACGAGCAGTACTTC
>TRBV29-1|.|.|TRBJ2-3
CSVEALGGTGRGADTQYF
TGCAGCGTTGAAGCGTTAGGTGGAACAGGACGTGGAGCAGATACGCAGTATTTT
>TRBV28|.|.|TRBJ2-1
CASTPGWGGGAGNEQFF
TGTGCCAGCACCCCGGGGTGGGGTGGGGGGGCCGGCAATGAGCAGTTCTTC
>TRBV5-6|.|.|TRBJ2-1
CASIETGGHQFF
TGTGCCAGCATCGAAACCGGGGGGCATCAGTTCTTC
>TRBV7-9|.|.|TRBJ1-3
CASSLEGGAGNTIYF
TGTGCCAGCAGCTTAGAGGGGGGGGCTGGAAACACCATATATTTT
>TRBV7-6|.|TRBD1|TRBJ2-5
CASSPNPPGGFYQETQYF
TGTGCCAGCAGCCCTAACCCACCAGGGGGCTTTTACCAAGAGACCCAGTACTTC
>TRBV21-1|.|.|TRBJ1-5
CASSWGEPHLPQHF
TGTGCCAGCAGCTGGGGGGAACCTCACCTGCCCCAGCATTTT
>TRBV4-1|.|.|TRBJ2-1
CASSQGLSSYNEQFF
TGCGCCAGCAGCCAAGGCTTGAGCTCCTACAATGAGCAGTTCTTC
>TRBV6-1|.|.|TRBJ2-7
CASSTPGSYEQYF
TGTGCCAGCAGTACGCCAGGATCCTACGAGCAGTACTTC
>TRBV25-1|.|TRBD1|TRBJ2-3
CASSPPTGIADTQYF
TGTGCCAGCAGTCCCCCGACAGGGATCGCAGATACGCAGTATTTT
>TRBV19|.|.|TRBJ1-1
CASRLATEAFF
TGTGCCAGTAGACTAGCCACTGAAGCTTTCTTT
>TRBV2|.|.|TRBJ1-3
CASTLDDGNTIYF
TGTGCCAGCACCCTAGATGACGGAAACACCATATATTTT
>TRBV5-1|.|TRBD2|TRBJ2-1
CASSSSGTSYNEQFF
TGCGCCAGCAGCTCCAGCGGGACCTCCTACAATGAGCAGTTCTTC
>TRBV6-1|.|.|TRBJ2-3
CASSRGGDTQYF
TGTGCCAGCAGCCGCGGAGGGGATACGCAGTATTTT
>TRBV28|.|.|TRBJ1-2
CASSLWMGAGGGYTF
TGTGCCAGCAGTTTATGGATGGGGGCTGGGGGTGGCTACACCTTC
>TRBV6-5|.|TRBD1|TRBJ2-1
CAATGGWNEQFF
TGTGCCGCCACAGGGGGATGGAATGAGCAGTTCTTC
>TRBV6-1|.|TRBD1|TRBJ2-1
CASRGTGVGNEQFF
TGTGCCAGCAGAGGGACAGGGGTGGGCAATGAGCAGTTCTTC
>TRBV29-1|.|.|TRBJ2-7
CSVEIAGTPNSYEQYF
TGCAGCGTTGAGATAGCCGGGACACCGAACTCCTACGAGCAGTACTTC
>TRBV25-1|once|TRBD1|TRBJ2-5
CASKGTGGVETQYF
TGTGCCAGCAAGGGGACAGGGGGCGTCGAGACCCAGTACTTC
>TRBV6-5|.|.|TRBJ1-3
CASSYATQAGNTIYF
TGTGCCAGCAGTTACGCGACCCAGGCTGGAAACACCATATATTTT
>TRBV4-1|.|.|TRBJ1-2
CASSQGNNGYTF
TGCGCCAGCAGCCAAGGTAACAATGGCTACACCTTC
>TRBV30|once|TRBD2|TRBJ2-3
CAWRWRGGTDTQYF
TGTGCCTGGAGGTGGCGGGGGGGCACAGATACGCAGTATTTT
>TRBV4-2|.|.|TRBJ1-6
CASSQDRVGGGVYRSPLHF
TGTGCCAGCAGCCAAGATAGGGTAGGGGGAGGGGTCTATCGGAGTCCCCTCCACTTT
>TRBV19|.|.|TRBJ1-6
CASSPLQGYNSPLHF
TGTGCCAGTAGCCCCCTACAGGGTTATAATTCACCCCTCCACTTT
>TRBV5-5|.|TRBD1|TRBJ1-5
CASSGPGTGNQPQHF
TGTGCCAGCAGTGGTCCCGGGACAGGGAATCAGCCCCAGCATTTT
>TRBV4-2|once|.|TRBJ2-6
CASSQVGLFTSGANVLTF
TGTGCCAGCAGCCAAGTAGGACTATTCACCTCTGGGGCCAACGTCCTGACTTTC
>TRBV6-1|.|.|TRBJ2-2
CASSEQGAGELFF
TGTGCCAGCAGTGAACAAGGGGCCGGGGAGCTGTTTTTT
>TRBV13|.|TRBD2|TRBJ2-3
CASSSGGAVDTQYF
TGTGCCAGCAGCTCCGGGGGGGCGGTAGATACGCAGTATTTT
>TRBV10-3|.|.|TRBJ1-1
CAISRTTLNTEAFF
TGTGCCATCAGTCGGACAACATTGAACACTGAAGCTTTCTTT
>TRBV30|.|TRBD2|TRBJ2-3
CAGSTSGTDTQYF
TGTGCCGGATCGACTAGCGGCACAGATACGCAGTATTTT
>TRBV11-2|.|.|TRBJ2-7
CASSLDLSPPYEQYF
TGTGCCAGCAGCTTAGATCTATCCCCGCCCTACGAGCAGTACTTC
>TRBV5-1|.|.|TRBJ2-7
CASSLGRYPVAYEQYF
TGCGCCAGCAGCTTGGGGCGGTACCCTGTTGCATACGAGCAGTACTTC
>TRBV28|.|.|TRBJ2-5
CASLDGPQETQYF
TGTGCCAGTCTAGACGGTCCCCAAGAGACCCAGTACTTC
>TRBV4-2|.|TRBD1|TRBJ1-1
CASSRGTGVVTEAFF
TGTGCCAGCAGCCGCGGTACAGGGGTCGTCACTGAAGCTTTCTTT
>TRBV18|.|TRBD1|TRBJ2-1
CASSPGQGSSEQFF
TGTGCCAGCTCACCAGGACAGGGGTCGAGCGAGCAGTTCTTC
>TRBV6-5|.|TRBD2|TRBJ2-1
CASSTRLAGGLEQFF
TGTGCCAGCAGCACCCGACTAGCGGGAGGCCTGGAGCAGTTCTTC
>TRBV30|.|TRBD1|TRBJ1-6
CAWSGTGGNSPLHF
TGTGCCTGGAGTGGGACAGGGGGTAATTCACCCCTCCACTTT
>TRBV30|.|.|TRBJ2-7
CAWSAGRPQYF
TGTGCCTGGAGTGCTGGGAGGCCGCAGTACTTC
>TRBV9|once|TRBD2|TRBJ2-1
CASSPLAVSSYNEQFF
TGTGCCAGCAGCCCACTAGCGGTTAGCTCCTACAATGAGCAGTTCTTC
>TRBV5-4|.|TRBD1|TRBJ1-5
CASSLLQGNNQPQHF
TGTGCCAGCAGCCTTCTACAGGGGAACAATCAGCCCCAGCATTTT
>TRBV13|.|TRBD1|TRBJ2-1
CASSLGQGALDNEQFF
TGTGCCAGCAGCTTAGGACAGGGGGCCTTAGACAATGAGCAGTTCTTC
>TRBV7-8|.|.|TRBJ2-7
CASSLDAGFTYEQYF
TGTGCCAGCAGCTTAGACGCGGGGTTCACCTACGAGCAGTACTTC
>TRBV18|.|.|TRBJ1-2
CASSPQGDYGYTF
TGTGCCAGCTCACCACAGGGGGACTATGGCTACACCTTC
>TRBV29-1|.|.|TRBJ2-7
CSAAGQAKTEQYF
TGCAGCGCCGCGGGGCAGGCTAAGACCGAGCAGTACTTC
>TRBV10-2|.|TRBD2|TRBJ2-3
CASILAGGADTQYF
TGCGCCAGCATTCTAGCGGGAGGTGCCGATACGCAGTATTTT
>TRBV19|.|.|TRBJ1-1
CASRAGFNTEAFF
TGTGCCAGTAGGGCAGGGTTCAACACTGAAGCTTTCTTT